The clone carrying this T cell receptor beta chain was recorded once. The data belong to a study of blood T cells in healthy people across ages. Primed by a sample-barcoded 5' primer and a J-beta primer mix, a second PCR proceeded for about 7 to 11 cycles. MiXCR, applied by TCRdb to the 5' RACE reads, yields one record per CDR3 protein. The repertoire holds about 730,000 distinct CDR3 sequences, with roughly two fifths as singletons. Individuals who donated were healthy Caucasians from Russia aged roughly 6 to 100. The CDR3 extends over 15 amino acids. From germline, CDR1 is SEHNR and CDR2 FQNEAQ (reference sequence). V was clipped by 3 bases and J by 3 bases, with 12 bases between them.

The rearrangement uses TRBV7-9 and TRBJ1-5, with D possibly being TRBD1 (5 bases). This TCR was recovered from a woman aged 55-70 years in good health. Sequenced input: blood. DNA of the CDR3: TGTGCCAGCAGCTTCGGGGGGGGGGACAATCAGCCCCAGCATTTT. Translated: CASSFGGGDNQPQHF. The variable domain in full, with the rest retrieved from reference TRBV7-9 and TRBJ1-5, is DTGVSQNPRHKITKRGQNVTFRCDPISEHNRLYWYRQTLGQGPEFLTYFQNEAQLEKSRLLSDRFSAERPKGSFSTLEIQRTEQGDSAMYLCASSFGGGDNQPQHFGDGTRLSIL.